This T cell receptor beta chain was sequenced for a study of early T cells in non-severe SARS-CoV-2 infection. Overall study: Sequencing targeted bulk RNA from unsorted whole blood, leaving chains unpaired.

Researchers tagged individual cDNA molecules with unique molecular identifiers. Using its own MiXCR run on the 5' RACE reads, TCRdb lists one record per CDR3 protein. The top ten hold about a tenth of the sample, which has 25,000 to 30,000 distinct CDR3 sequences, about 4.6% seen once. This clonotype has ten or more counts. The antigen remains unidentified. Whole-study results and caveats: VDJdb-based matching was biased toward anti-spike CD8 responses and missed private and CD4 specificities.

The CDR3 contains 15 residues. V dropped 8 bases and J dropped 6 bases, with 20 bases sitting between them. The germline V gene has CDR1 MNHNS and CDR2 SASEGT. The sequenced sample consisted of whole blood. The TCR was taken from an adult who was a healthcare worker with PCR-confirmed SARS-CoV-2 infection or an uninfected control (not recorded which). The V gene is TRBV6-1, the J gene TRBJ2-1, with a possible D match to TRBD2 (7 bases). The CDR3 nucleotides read TGTGCCAGCCATCCCGGGGGGACATTATTCAATGAGCAGTTCTTC. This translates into CASHPGGTLFNEQFF.